These 5 T cell receptor beta chains were sequenced from one sample in a study of blood T cell repertoires in COVID-19. Using immunoSEQ multiplex PCR, the repertoire was profiled, and TCRdb retains in-frame clones only, with some absent. Of 150,000 or so clones listed, 80% to 90% are singletons. Sample: peripheral blood. The source is a young man with COVID-19, enrolled during active disease.

The V and J genes are TRBV5-6 and TRBJ2-7; 9 bases fit TRBD1. Germline CDR1 reads SGHDT; CDR2 reads YYEEEE. CDR3 length: 14 amino acids. The V gene end was trimmed by 0 bases and the J gene end by 2 bases; junction bases not matched to a gene: 0. The DNA for the CDR3 is TGTGCCAGCAGCTTGGGGACAGGGGCCTACGAGCAGTACTTC. Translating gives CASSLGTGAYEQYF.

This clone was detected only once. The rearrangement links TRBV14 to TRBJ2-3; D gene unclear. Per the germline V gene, CDR1 is SGHDN and CDR2 is FVKESK. V gave up 4 bases and J gave up 2 bases, with 10 bases separating them. CDR3 length equals 14 residues. Here the CDR3 reads CASSLAIDTDTQYF. CDR3 DNA sequence: TGTGCCAGCAGCCTAGCTATCGACACAGATACGCAGTATTTT.

The CDR3 DNA is TGTGCCAGCAGCTGGGGACAGGGTACCCACGAGCAGTACTTC. It encodes CASSWGQGTHEQYF. This chain links TRBV5-6 with TRBJ2-7; 9 bases align to TRBD1. The CDR3 has 14 residues. Germline CDR1 SGHDT, CDR2 YYEEEE. V lost 3 bases and J lost 5; bases outside the gene matches: 6.

J is TRBJ1-1 and V is TRBV2, with a tentative D call TRBD1 (5 bases). CDR1 is SNHLY and CDR2 is FYNNEI in the germline V gene. The CDR3 is made up of 14 amino acids. Deletions cut 3 bases from V and 4 bases from J, with 12 bases between. The CDR3 DNA sequence: TGTGCCAGCAGTGATGGTTTCGGGGGCACTGAAGCTTTCTTT. Its protein product is CASSDGFGGTEAFF.

The gene calls are TRBV19 and TRBJ1-1; the D is unclear. Germline CDR1 LNHDA, CDR2 SQIVND (reference sequence). Trimming removed 6 bases at V and 5 bases at J, with 13 bases between. The CDR3 runs to 13 residues. The CDR3 protein is CASRTVTGTEAFF. The CDR3 nucleotides read TGTGCCAGTAGAACAGTCACGGGGACTGAAGCTTTCTTT.